A selection of T cell receptor beta chains follows, all from one sample in a study of T cell responses to AZD1222 COVID-19 vaccine. Sequencing was performed with immunoSEQ multiplex PCR; in TCRdb, only in-frame clones are kept and a portion is missing. The listing records over 130,000 clones. The sample was peripheral blood. Receptor source: an adult in good health. Both conserved end residues are part of each CDR3. Fields, in order: J gene, D gene, V gene, CDR3 protein, CDR3 DNA. A D gene is named only where the DNA matches it firmly.

TRBJ2-7,NA,TRBV6-5,CASTSGQISSYEQYF,TGTGCCAGCACTTCAGGACAGATTTCCTCCTACGAGCAGTACTTC
TRBJ1-4,NA,TRBV30,CAWRGGVTNEKLFF,TGTGCCTGGAGGGGAGGGGTAACTAATGAAAAACTGTTTTTT
TRBJ2-7,NA,TRBV7-9,CASSRDYEQYF,TGTGCCAGCAGTCGCGACTACGAGCAGTACTTC
TRBJ2-1,NA,TRBV11-2,CASSPGIRVREQFF,TGTGCCAGCAGCCCGGGGATAAGGGTGAGGGAGCAGTTCTTC
TRBJ2-1,TRBD1,TRBV5-1,CASSAPGQGAREQFF,TGCGCCAGCAGCGCGCCGGGACAGGGAGCACGTGAGCAGTTCTTC
TRBJ2-2,NA,TRBV30,CAGVGPFNAGELFF,TGTGCCGGAGTGGGGCCGTTTAACGCCGGGGAGCTGTTTTTT
TRBJ2-7,NA,TRBV5-1,CASSLVGSSYEQYF,TGCGCCAGCAGCTTGGTAGGGAGCTCCTACGAGCAGTACTTC
TRBJ1-6,NA,TRBV7-2,CASSFRQASYNSPLHF,TGTGCCAGCAGCTTTCGACAGGCCTCGTATAATTCACCCCTCCACTTT
TRBJ2-7,NA,TRBV10-3,CAISEDSYEQYF,TGTGCCATCAGTGAGGACAGCTACGAGCAGTACTTC
TRBJ2-4,NA,TRBV5-6,CASSLPRGPKNIQYF,TGTGCCAGCAGCTTACCGAGGGGCCCCAAAAACATTCAGTACTTC
TRBJ1-1,NA,TRBV19,CASRDGNTEAFF,TGTGCCAGTCGAGACGGGAACACTGAAGCTTTCTTT
TRBJ1-2,NA,TRBV15,CATSRVRVEGYTF,TGTGCCACCAGCAGAGTGAGGGTAGAAGGCTACACCTTC
TRBJ1-5,TRBD1,TRBV14,CASSRTGNNQPQHF,TGTGCCAGCAGCAGGACAGGGAACAATCAGCCCCAGCATTTT
TRBJ2-7,NA,TRBV7-9,CASSWDGYEQYF,TGTGCCAGCAGTTGGGACGGATACGAGCAGTACTTC
TRBJ1-5,NA,TRBV5-6,CASSLAGARSNQPQHF,TGTGCCAGCAGCTTGGCGGGGGCGCGAAGCAATCAGCCCCAGCATTTT
TRBJ1-5,NA,TRBV4-1,CASSQADRNQPQHF,TGCGCCAGCAGCCAGGCCGACAGAAATCAGCCCCAGCATTTT